Given below is one TCR beta chain in context. Antigen: not known. Genomic DNA templated the TCR beta VDJ and CDR3 profiling. TCRdb ran MiXCR on the reads and lists one entry per CDR3 protein. Of about 160,000 distinct CDR3 sequences in the sample, around half were seen once. The sample originates from a study of CD8+CD57+ T cells in acquired aplastic anemia. Study overall: The study obtained an average of 3.2 ug of DNA from sorted CD4+ and CD8+ cells.

Between the trimmed V and J ends, which lost 4 bases and 6 bases, there was a span of 12 bases. The germline CDR1 and CDR2 sequences are WNHNN and SYGVQD (reference sequence). The CDR3 spans 13 residues. General study findings and limits: Patients were compared with controls for CD8+ Simpson's diversity, and no significant difference emerged. Patients and controls turned out to have twenty-nine CD8+ CDR3 sequences in common.

The patients chosen for sequencing had shown expansion of CD8+CD57+ cells (detected by flow cytometry). Patients had undergone no therapy by the time their blood was sampled. The chain couples TRBV10-1 to TRBJ1-1; no firm D call. The sample comprised sorted CD4+, CD8+, or CD8+CD57+ T cells (not recorded which) from PBMCs. This receptor was taken from a human donor with aplastic anemia. The CDR3 loop reads CASSGTGRAEAFF. The DNA of the CDR3 is TGCGCCAGCAGTGGAACCGGTAGAGCTGAAGCTTTCTTT.